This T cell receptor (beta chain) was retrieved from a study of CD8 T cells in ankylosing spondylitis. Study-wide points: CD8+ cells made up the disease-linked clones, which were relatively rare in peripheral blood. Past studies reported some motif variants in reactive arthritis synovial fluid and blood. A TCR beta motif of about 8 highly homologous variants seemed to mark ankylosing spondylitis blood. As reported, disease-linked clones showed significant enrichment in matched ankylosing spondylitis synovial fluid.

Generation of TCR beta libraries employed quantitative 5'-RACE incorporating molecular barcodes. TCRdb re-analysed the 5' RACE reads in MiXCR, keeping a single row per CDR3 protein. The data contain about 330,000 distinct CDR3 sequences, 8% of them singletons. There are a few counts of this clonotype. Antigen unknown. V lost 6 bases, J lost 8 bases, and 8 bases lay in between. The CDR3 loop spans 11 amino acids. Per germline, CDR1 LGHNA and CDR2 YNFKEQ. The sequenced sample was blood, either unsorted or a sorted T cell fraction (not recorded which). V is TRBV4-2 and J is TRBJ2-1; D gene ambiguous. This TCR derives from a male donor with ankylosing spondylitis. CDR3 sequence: CASSFMDEQFF. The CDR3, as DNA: TGTGCCAGCAGTTTCATGGATGAGCAGTTCTTC.